The 26 T cell receptor beta chains reported below all come from one sample, sequenced in a study of blood T cell repertoires in COVID-19. Assay: immunoSEQ multiplex PCR; the TCRdb copy retains only in-frame clones and omits some. The top ten clones hold about 22% of a sample with roughly 200,000 clones, approximately 90% of them seen once. Sequencing input: PBMCs or T cells enriched from blood (not recorded which). The receptors originated from a woman aged 40 to 55 in a cohort exposed to, infected with or recovered from COVID-19 (not recorded which).

This chain joins TRBV27 and TRBJ2-1, with TRBD2 matching 9 bases. The ends lost 2 bases at V and 6 bases at J; junction bases unmatched: 5. Germline V gene lookup returns CDR1 MNHEY and CDR2 SMNVEV (reference sequence). The CDR3 sequence is 15 residues long. CDR3 DNA: TGTGCCAGCAGTTTAATCCGGCGGGAGGGCAATGAGCAGTTCTTC. Protein sequence: CASSLIRREGNEQFF.

This clone was detected once. The chain is built from TRBV28 and TRBJ1-1; 7 positions match TRBD1. CDR1 MDHEN and CDR2 SYDVKM come from the germline V gene. J gave up 0 bases and V 4 bases, and 8 bases lay outside the gene matches. The CDR3 extends over 16 amino acids. The CDR3 region is CASSSRQGLMNTEAFF. The CDR3 DNA sequence: TGTGCCAGCAGTTCAAGACAGGGCTTGATGAACACTGAAGCTTTCTTT.

The chain carries TRBV6-5 and TRBJ2-7; 9 nucleotides match TRBD2. This CDR3 is 14 amino acids long. CDR1 is MNHEY, CDR2 SVGAGI, per germline. The junction had 5 bases not matched to a gene; V was cut back by 2 bases and J by 6 bases. The CDR3 nucleotides read TGTGCCAGCAGTTACGTAGCGGGAGAGAGCGAGCAGTACTTC. This gives the protein CASSYVAGESEQYF.

The chain joins TRBV18 to TRBJ1-1; D remains unclear. The V end lost 0 bases, the J end lost 5 bases, and 13 bases lay between the germline ends. The germline V gene encodes CDR1 KGHSH and CDR2 LQKENI. The CDR3 runs 15 residues. The CDR3 loop reads CASSPPAAVTTEAFF. The CDR3 DNA sequence: TGTGCCAGCTCACCACCAGCGGCTGTAACGACTGAAGCTTTCTTT.

The chain links TRBV14 to TRBJ1-1; no definite D call. The CDR3 consists of 13 residues. Germline CDR1 reads SGHDN; CDR2 reads FVKESK. Trimming removed 2 bases at V and 1 base at J, with 5 bases between. In DNA form, the CDR3 reads TGTGCCAGCAGCCAATATAGGAACACTGAAGCTTTCTTT. Protein product: CASSQYRNTEAFF.

V usage is TRBV10-2 and J usage is TRBJ2-2; maybe TRBD1 (5 bases). The V and J ends lost 7 bases and 4 bases respectively, with 16 bases between them. This CDR3 region has 15 residues. Germline V gene data show CDR1 as WSHSY and CDR2 as SAAADI. The CDR3, as DNA: TGCGCCAGCACCCAAGGTTCAGGGCCCACCGGGGAGCTGTTTTTT. Amino acids: CASTQGSGPTGELFF.

The J gene is TRBJ1-2, the V gene TRBV9, with a possible D match to TRBD1 (5 bases). Germline CDR1 is SGDLS and CDR2 is YYNGEE. The CDR3 is 15 amino acids. Trimming shortened V by 3 bases and J by 6 bases, and 18 bases separated the two germline ends. CDR3 sequence reads: CASSALVQGLDGYTF. In DNA, the CDR3 is TGTGCCAGCAGCGCCTTGGTGCAGGGACTCGATGGCTACACCTTC.

CDR3 coding DNA: TGTGCCAGCAGCCTCCCGGCAGGGTTGAACACTGAAGCTTTCTTT. This translates into CASSLPAGLNTEAFF. V gene TRBV9 combines with J gene TRBJ1-1; tentatively, D is TRBD1 (5 bases). CDR3 length: 15 amino acids. V was pared by 4 bases and J by 0 bases, with 13 bases between. The germline gives CDR1 SGDLS, CDR2 YYNGEE.

This chain connects TRBV11-2 to TRBJ1-2; D gene uncertain. Germline V lookup: CDR1 SGHAT, CDR2 FQNNGV. This CDR3 comprises 15 residues. V lost 5 bases, J lost 5 bases, and 18 bases lay in between. The CDR3 DNA follows: TGTGCCAGCAGCCTACAACAGACCCCAGAGTATGGCTACACCTTC. Its translation: CASSLQQTPEYGYTF. The full variable domain, rest sourced from reference TRBV11-2 and TRBJ1-2, is EAGVAQSPRYKIIEKRQSVAFWCNPISGHATLYWYQQILGQGPKLLIQFQNNGVVDDSQLPKDRFSAERLKGVDSTLKIQPAKLEDSAVYLCASSLQQTPEYGYTFGSGTRLTVV.

The chain has TRBV15 and TRBJ2-1, with D perhaps TRBD1 (5 bases). Germline assignment: CDR1 LNHNV and CDR2 YYDKDF (reference sequence). The CDR3 loop spans 17 amino acids. With 5 bases removed from V and 4 bases from J, the gap between germline ends came to 21 bases. CDR3 DNA: TGTGCCACCAGCCAGACCGGGTCCCAAAGGGGTTACAATGAGCAGTTCTTC. Its translation is CATSQTGSQRGYNEQFF.

The chain links TRBV5-6 to TRBJ1-5; TRBD1 matches 9 bases. V lost 2 bases and J lost 6; bases outside the gene matches: 6. Germline V CDR1 and CDR2: SGHDT, YYEEEE. The CDR3 loop spans 15 amino acids. The CDR3 protein is CASSFGTGRSQPQHF. CDR3 DNA: TGTGCCAGCAGCTTCGGGACAGGGAGAAGTCAGCCCCAGCATTTT. The full variable domain, in which reference TRBV5-6 and TRBJ1-5 provide the parts outside the CDR3, is DAGVTQSPTHLIKTRGQQVTLRCSPKSGHDTVSWYQQALGQGPQFIFQYYEEEERQRGNFPDRFSGHQFPNYSSELNVNALLLGDSALYLCASSFGTGRSQPQHFGDGTRLSIL.

This CDR3 reads CASRPGGRETEKLFF. CDR3 nucleotides: TGTGCCAGCAGACCGGGGGGCAGGGAGACTGAAAAACTGTTTTTT. The rearrangement joins TRBV7-9 to TRBJ1-4; D is possibly TRBD1 (6 bases). Per the germline V gene, CDR1 is SEHNR and CDR2 is FQNEAQ (reference sequence). This CDR3 is built from 15 residues. Trimming took 6 bases from V and 7 from J, leaving 18 bases between them.

V is TRBV11-2 and J is TRBJ2-7, with 11 bases lining up with TRBD1. Germline V CDR1 and CDR2: SGHAT, FQNNGV. The CDR3 loop spans 14 amino acids. After removal of 4 bases from V and 7 bases from J, the junction contained 6 bases not matched to a gene. As DNA, the CDR3 is TGTGCCAGCAGCTCGGACAGGGGGCGAGAGGAGCAGTACTTC. Protein sequence: CASSSDRGREEQYF.

CDR3 nucleotide sequence: TGTGCCAGCAGTTCTGGCGGGACGGGCAATCAGCCCCAGCATTTT. Translating it yields CASSSGGTGNQPQHF. The chain couples TRBV3-1 (or the pseudogene TRBV3-2) to TRBJ1-5; tentative D call: TRBD1 (5 bases). V dropped 6 bases and J dropped 2 bases, with 14 bases sitting between them. Germline assignment: CDR1 LGHDT and CDR2 YNNKEL (reference sequence). This CDR3 has 15 residues.

The CDR3 DNA reads TGCAGGGCGGAGGGGGTCCCTAGCACAGATACGCAGTATTTT. It yields the protein CRAEGVPSTDTQYF. This chain links TRBV29-1 with TRBJ2-3; TRBD1 or TRBD2 may be the D gene (6 bases each). Germline V gene lookup returns CDR1 SQVTM and CDR2 ANQGSEA. There are 14 residues in the CDR3.

V gene TRBV5-4 combines with J gene TRBJ1-2, with a possible D match to TRBD1 (5 bases). Looked up from germline, CDR1 is SGHNT and CDR2 is YYREEE (reference sequence). The V end lost 0 bases, the J end lost 8 bases, and 14 bases lay between the germline ends. The CDR3 runs 14 residues. CDR3 residues: CASSLGGAVRGYTF. In DNA, the CDR3 is TGTGCCAGCAGCTTGGGCGGGGCCGTGAGGGGCTACACCTTC.

The genes are TRBV6-2 or TRBV6-3 and TRBJ2-7; TRBD1 aligns across 11 bases. Germline CDR1 and CDR2: MNHEY and SVGEGT. With 2 bases clipped from V and 6 bases from J, the junction kept 3 bases outside the gene matches. The CDR3 has 14 residues. CDR3 amino acids: CASSYGQGAGEQYF. CDR3 sequence (DNA): TGTGCCAGCAGTTACGGACAGGGGGCAGGCGAGCAGTACTTC.

The chain joins TRBV2 to TRBJ1-3; weak D call: TRBD1 (5 bases). CDR1 is SNHLY and CDR2 is FYNNEI in the germline V gene. The CDR3 totals 16 residues. V was clipped by 1 base and J by 0 bases, with 10 bases between them. The CDR3 protein is CASSEEAGGSGNTIYF. The DNA for the CDR3 is TGTGCCAGCAGTGAAGAAGCGGGGGGCTCTGGAAACACCATATATTTT. The whole variable domain, filled in from reference TRBV2 and TRBJ1-3, reads EPEVTQTPSHQVTQMGQEVILRCVPISNHLYFYWYRQILGQKVEFLVSFYNNEISEKSEIFDDQFSVERPDGSNFTLKIRSTKLEDSAMYFCASSEEAGGSGNTIYFGEGSWLTVV.

This clone has a handful of counts. The chain is built from TRBV6-1 and TRBJ1-2; a possible D gene is TRBD1 (6 bases). The V end was cut by 1 base, the J end by 10 bases, with 28 bases between. The CDR3 runs 18 residues. Germline CDR1 reads MNHNS; CDR2 reads SASEGT. The CDR3 DNA reads as TGTGCCAGCAGTGAAGGAGGGGGATGGGGCAGCACCACTATATACTACACCTTC. Amino acid sequence: CASSEGGGWGSTTIYYTF.

A remark on this clone: A read error may account for a junction end that differs from germline. This chain uses TRBV30 with TRBJ2-2; perhaps TRBD2 as D (5 bases). The CDR3 runs 18 residues. In germline, CDR1 is GTSNPN, CDR2 SVGIG (reference sequence). The CDR3 here is CAWSELTKEYSNTGELSF. CDR3 nucleotides: TGTGCCTGGAGTGAACTCACTAAGGAGTATTCGAACACCGGGGAGCTGTCTTTT.

J is TRBJ2-3 and V is TRBV11-2; TRBD2 aligns across 16 bases. The CDR3 length is 17 residues. The germline V gene has CDR1 SGHAT and CDR2 FQNNGV. V was clipped by 5 bases and J by 3 bases; unmatched bases: 5. In DNA form, the CDR3 reads TGTGCCAGCAGCGACGGGACTAGCGGGAGGGAAACAGATACGCAGTATTTT. It codes for CASSDGTSGRETDTQYF.

The gene calls are TRBV29-1 and TRBJ1-1; tentative D call: TRBD1 (6 bases). This CDR3 is built from 14 residues. The V gene lost 0 bases and the J gene lost 1 base, with 9 bases spanning the gap. Germline V gene lookup returns CDR1 SQVTM and CDR2 ANQGSEA. Here the CDR3 reads CSVEDRGKNTEAFF. In DNA, the CDR3 is TGCAGCGTTGAAGACAGGGGTAAGAACACTGAAGCTTTCTTT.

V usage is TRBV7-2 and J usage is TRBJ2-7, with D maybe TRBD2 (7 bases). CDR1 SGHTA and CDR2 FQGNSA come from the germline V gene. With 0 bases removed from V and 7 bases from J, the gap between germline ends came to 13 bases. This CDR3 comprises 14 residues. In DNA form, the CDR3 reads TGTGCCAGCAGCTTAGCGGGGGGGCCATTAGAGCAGTACTTC. Translation gives CASSLAGGPLEQYF.

This chain links TRBV19 with TRBJ2-7; D possibly corresponds to TRBD1 (7 bases). The V gene's germline CDR1 is LNHDA and CDR2 SQIVND (reference sequence). V dropped 3 bases and J dropped 4 bases, with 13 bases sitting between them. CDR3 length: 14 residues. The CDR3 bases are TGTGCCAGTAGTATTAACCAGGGGGGATACGAGCAGTACTTC. Encoded protein: CASSINQGGYEQYF. The variable domain in full, completed from reference TRBV19 and TRBJ2-7, reads DGGITQSPKYLFRKEGQNVTLSCEQNLNHDAMYWYRQDPGQGLRLIYYSQIVNDFQKGDIAEGYSVSREKKESFPLTVTSAQKNPTAFYLCASSINQGGYEQYFGPGTRLTVT.

This chain uses TRBV28 with TRBJ1-1; D is ambiguous. Germline V gives CDR1 MDHEN, CDR2 SYDVKM. V was trimmed by 2 bases and J by 4 bases, leaving 8 bases between them. The CDR3 loop spans 13 amino acids. In DNA, the CDR3 is TGTGCCAGCAGTTTAACAGTGCTCACTGAAGCTTTCTTT. Encoded protein: CASSLTVLTEAFF.

The chain recombines TRBV13 with TRBJ1-1; TRBD1 matches at 12 bases. The CDR3 sequence is 13 residues long. Per the germline V gene, CDR1 is PRHDT and CDR2 is FYEKMQ (reference sequence). V gave up 5 bases and J gave up 11 bases; unmatched junction bases: 6. The CDR3 nucleotides are TGTGCCAGCAGCGCACCGGGACAGGGGGCGGCTTTCTTT. Translation gives CASSAPGQGAAFF.